This passage covers 31 T cell receptor beta chains from one sample sequenced in a study of blood T cell repertoires in COVID-19. The repertoire was sequenced with immunoSEQ multiplex PCR; TCRdb's copy has only in-frame clones and lacks some. The table records fewer than 700,000 clones, around nine tenths of them present only once. Sequenced: peripheral blood. These receptors all stem from a woman in her forties or fifties with COVID-19, enrolled during active disease.

The chain links TRBV3-1 (or the pseudogene TRBV3-2) to TRBJ2-7; TRBD2 agrees at 10 bases. CDR1 is LGHDT, CDR2 YNNKEL, per germline (reference sequence). The CDR3 covers 20 residues. The J segment lost 4 bases and the V segment lost 0 bases, leaving 18 bases of the junction unmatched. The CDR3 coding sequence is TGTGCCAGCAGCCAAGAAAGGTGGGGAACTAGCGGGGAGAAATGGTACGAGCAGTACTTC. Translated: CASSQERWGTSGEKWYEQYF.

The rearrangement joins TRBV3-1 (or the pseudogene TRBV3-2) to TRBJ2-7; 10 positions agree with TRBD1. Trimming removed 3 bases from V and 3 bases from J; junction bases left unmatched: 5. In germline, CDR1 is LGHDT, CDR2 YNNKEL (reference sequence). The CDR3 length is 15 residues. Written as DNA, the CDR3 is TGTGCCAGCAGCCAGACCGGGACAGGGGACTACGAGCAGTACTTC. Amino acids: CASSQTGTGDYEQYF.

This rearrangement joins TRBV6-1 to TRBJ2-1; 15 positions match TRBD2. V was clipped by 3 bases and J by 10 bases; unmatched bases: 7. Germline CDR1 and CDR2: MNHNS and SASEGT. The CDR3 spans 16 residues. The CDR3 region has the DNA TGTGCCAGCAGTGATCCCGGGACTAGCGGGGGGCTAGAGCAGTTCTTC. Translation gives CASSDPGTSGGLEQFF.

This chain joins TRBV11-1 and TRBJ1-1; unclear D gene. CDR3 length: 14 amino acids. Trimming removed 0 bases from V and 2 bases from J, with 7 bases in between. Germline V CDR1 and CDR2: SGHAT, FQDESV (reference sequence). Here the CDR3 DNA reads TGTGCCAGCAGCTTAGCGGGCCCAAACACTGAAGCTTTCTTT. Translated, it gives CASSLAGPNTEAFF.

In this sample, this clone turned up once. This chain links TRBV5-4 with TRBJ2-3, with TRBD2 as a possible D gene (6 bases). The CDR3 extends over 13 amino acids. Germline V CDR1 and CDR2: SGHNT, YYREEE (reference sequence). The V end lost 0 bases, the J end lost 11 bases, and 13 bases lay between the germline ends. CDR3 nucleotide sequence: TGTGCCAGCAGCTTGGCCGGCGTGGGGGGGCAGTATTTT. Protein: CASSLAGVGGQYF.

The chain links TRBV7-3 to TRBJ2-3, with D possibly being TRBD1 (5 bases). Between the trimmed V and J ends, which lost 5 bases and 0 bases, there was a span of 9 bases. Per germline, CDR1 SGHTA and CDR2 FQGTGA. CDR3 length: 14 amino acids. The CDR3 DNA reads TGTGCCAGCAGCGCTACAGGAAGCACAGATACGCAGTATTTT. Translating gives CASSATGSTDTQYF.

The V gene is TRBV2, the J gene TRBJ1-1; a possible D gene is TRBD1 (5 bases). The CDR3 sequence is 13 residues long. V gave up 11 bases and J gave up 5 bases, with 18 bases separating them. Per the germline V gene, CDR1 is SNHLY and CDR2 is FYNNEI. Here the CDR3 DNA reads TGTGCCGGATCAGTCTGGGGGAGGACTGAAGCTTTCTTT. Its protein is CAGSVWGRTEAFF.

The CDR3 sequence: CASSGKTGDEAFF. In nucleotides, the CDR3 is TGTGCCAGCAGCGGAAAAACAGGGGATGAAGCTTTCTTT. The V and J genes are TRBV9 and TRBJ1-1, with TRBD1 matching 7 bases. The J segment lost 7 bases and the V segment lost 3 bases, leaving 6 bases of the junction unmatched. The V gene's germline CDR1 is SGDLS and CDR2 YYNGEE. The length of the CDR3 is 13 residues.

CDR3 in DNA: TGTGCCAGCAGTTTCGGACAGGGGCTCTCCGAGCAGTACTTC. It translates to CASSFGQGLSEQYF. The rearrangement links TRBV6-2 or TRBV6-3 to TRBJ2-7, with 9 positions matching TRBD1. Germline V gives CDR1 MNHEY, CDR2 SVGEGT. Losses at the gene ends were 4 bases for V and 6 bases for J; bases not matched to a gene: 7. CDR3 length: 14 residues.

The chain links TRBV9 to TRBJ1-2; D ambiguous. The CDR3 consists of 14 residues. Per germline, CDR1 SGDLS and CDR2 YYNGEE. Trimming removed 3 bases from V and 4 bases from J, with 13 bases in between. This chain's CDR3 is CASSDPRRSYGYTF. The DNA for the CDR3 is TGTGCCAGCAGCGACCCCCGCCGGAGCTATGGCTACACCTTC.

The chain carries TRBV27 and TRBJ2-7, with D maybe TRBD1 (6 bases). The CDR3 contains 16 residues. Trimming removed 5 bases from V and 4 bases from J, with 21 bases in between. Germline V gives CDR1 MNHEY, CDR2 SMNVEV (reference sequence). In DNA form, the CDR3 reads TGTGCCAGCAGTACACTACAGGGTTCCTTCGGATACGAGCAGTACTTC. Amino acids: CASSTLQGSFGYEQYF.

This chain connects TRBV30 to TRBJ1-1, with D tentatively TRBD1 (5 bases). The germline V gene has CDR1 GTSNPN and CDR2 SVGIG (reference sequence). CDR3 size: 12 residues. V lost 4 bases and J 5 bases, leaving 11 bases between the germline ends. CDR3 coding DNA: TGTGCCTGGAATAGGGGAGGAACTGAAGCTTTCTTT. Protein sequence: CAWNRGGTEAFF.

Notes on this clone: Other DNA sequences in the same sample also yield this CDR3. The chain employs TRBV6-6 and TRBJ2-2, with TRBD1 identical over 7 bases. J was trimmed by 0 bases and V by 7 bases; bases with no gene match: 2. The CDR3 is made up of 14 amino acids. Germline V lookup: CDR1 MNHNY, CDR2 SVGAGI (reference sequence). CDR3 region: CASITGANTGELFF. As DNA, the CDR3 is TGTGCCAGCATTACAGGGGCGAACACCGGGGAGCTGTTTTTT.

The chain joins TRBV18 to TRBJ2-7, with 8 bases fitting TRBD1. The CDR3 extends over 15 amino acids. V shed 3 bases and J 4 bases; nucleotides not matched to a gene: 8. Germline values: CDR1 KGHSH, CDR2 LQKENI. The CDR3 sequence: CASSPQAGGEYEQYF. The CDR3 nucleotides are TGTGCCAGCTCACCTCAGGCAGGGGGCGAATACGAGCAGTACTTC. Drawing the rest from reference TRBV18 and TRBJ2-7, the complete variable domain is NAGVMQNPRHLVRRRGQEARLRCSPMKGHSHVYWYRQLPEEGLKFMVYLQKENIIDESGMPKERFSAEFPKEGPSILRIQQVVRGDSAAYFCASSPQAGGEYEQYFGPGTRLTVT.

The V call is TRBV7-9, the J call TRBJ2-1; TRBD2 might be the D (6 bases). The CDR3 has 15 amino acids. In germline, CDR1 is SEHNR, CDR2 FQNEAQ (reference sequence). V lost 0 bases and J lost 5, with 11 bases in between. DNA for the CDR3: TGTGCCAGCAGCTTAGCGGGGGGACCTAACAATGAGCAGTTCTTC. Its translation is CASSLAGGPNNEQFF. Drawing the rest from reference TRBV7-9 and TRBJ2-1, the complete variable domain is DTGVSQNPRHKITKRGQNVTFRCDPISEHNRLYWYRQTLGQGPEFLTYFQNEAQLEKSRLLSDRFSAERPKGSFSTLEIQRTEQGDSAMYLCASSLAGGPNNEQFFGPGTRLTVL.

In this sample, this clone turned up many times. The rearrangement uses TRBV19 and TRBJ1-1, with D maybe TRBD1 (5 bases). Trimming shortened V by 0 bases and J by 0 bases, and 11 bases separated the two germline ends. Germline CDR1 reads LNHDA; CDR2 reads SQIVND (reference sequence). This CDR3 is 16 amino acids long. The CDR3 reads CASSIDQGGMNTEAFF. CDR3 DNA sequence: TGTGCCAGTAGTATAGATCAGGGAGGGATGAACACTGAAGCTTTCTTT.

The J gene is TRBJ2-5, the V gene TRBV29-1; tentative D call: TRBD2 (5 bases). CDR1 and CDR2 (germline): SQVTM, ANQGSEA. The CDR3 sequence is 15 residues long. Trimming took off 3 bases at V and 1 base at J, with 15 bases between the two ends. The CDR3 bases are TGCAGCGTTGATGGCTATTCGGGGTCCCAAGAGACCCAGTACTTC. Amino acids: CSVDGYSGSQETQYF. Full variable domain (outside the CDR3, taken from reference TRBV29-1 and TRBJ2-5): SAVISQKPSRDICQRGTSLTIQCQVDSQVTMMFWYRQQPGQSLTLIATANQGSEATYESGFVIDKFPISRPNLTFSTLTVSNMSPEDSSIYLCSVDGYSGSQETQYFGPGTRLLVL.

The chain recombines TRBV30 with TRBJ1-1, with D tentatively TRBD1 (6 bases). Trimming shortened V by 3 bases and J by 0 bases, and 17 bases separated the two germline ends. Per germline, CDR1 GTSNPN and CDR2 SVGIG (reference sequence). The CDR3 contains 16 residues. The CDR3 loop reads CAWSLGQLTLNTEAFF. The CDR3 nucleotides are TGTGCCTGGAGCCTTGGACAGCTAACCTTGAACACTGAAGCTTTCTTT.

The chain uses TRBV5-1 and TRBJ2-1, with 12 bases that match TRBD2. The CDR3 sequence is 17 residues long. Germline trimming cut 0 bases from V and 4 bases from J; bases unmatched to any gene: 5. CDR1 SGHRS and CDR2 YFSETQ come from the germline V gene. CDR3 region: CASSLAPSGGGYNEQFF. The CDR3, as DNA: TGCGCCAGCAGCTTGGCCCCTAGCGGGGGGGGATACAATGAGCAGTTCTTC.

The rearrangement joins TRBV20-1 to TRBJ1-1; no clear D gene. The V end was cut by 5 bases, the J end by 7 bases, with 11 bases between. Germline V gives CDR1 DFQATT, CDR2 SNEGSKA (reference sequence). The CDR3 is 11 amino acids. The CDR3 region is CSAGVGVEAFF. The DNA for the CDR3 is TGCAGTGCTGGCGTGGGCGTTGAAGCTTTCTTT.

V is TRBV7-9 and J is TRBJ2-5, with 8 bases fitting TRBD2. The CDR3 contains 14 residues. CDR1 is SEHNR, CDR2 FQNEAQ, per germline (reference sequence). V lost 10 bases, J lost 3 bases, and 10 bases stayed unmatched. The CDR3 sequence: CATREGGAKETQYF. CDR3 nucleotides: TGTGCCACCCGGGAGGGGGGGGCGAAAGAGACCCAGTACTTC.

The chain uses TRBV2 and TRBJ1-2; D gene ambiguous. The V gene lost 7 bases and the J gene lost 6 bases, with 21 bases spanning the gap. Germline CDR1 and CDR2: SNHLY and FYNNEI. This CDR3 is 15 amino acids long. The CDR3 coding sequence is TGTGCCAGCATTAAGATGGGAGGCCTACTCGATGGCTACACCTTC. This codes for CASIKMGGLLDGYTF.

The chain recombines TRBV2 with TRBJ2-1; 7 nucleotides agree with TRBD1. The CDR3 totals 14 residues. The V segment lost 5 bases and the J segment 6 bases; nucleotides outside the gene matches: 7. Germline V gives CDR1 SNHLY, CDR2 FYNNEI. This chain's CDR3 is CASSPARQGNEQFF. The DNA of the CDR3 is TGTGCCAGCAGTCCAGCCCGACAGGGCAATGAGCAGTTCTTC.

This chain links TRBV5-1 with TRBJ1-4, with 9 bases identical to TRBD1. Trimming cost V 3 bases and J 8 bases; bases outside gene matches: 5. The CDR3 extends over 14 amino acids. Germline CDR1 SGHRS, CDR2 YFSETQ. This chain's CDR3 is CASSSGTGKEKLFF. The CDR3 DNA is TGCGCCAGCAGCTCCGGGACAGGGAAGGAAAAACTGTTTTTT.

This clone appeared once. The chain is built from TRBV29-1 and TRBJ1-2; 9 nucleotides match TRBD1. The CDR3 is made up of 14 amino acids. Per the germline V gene, CDR1 is SQVTM and CDR2 is ANQGSEA. V shed 5 bases and J 6 bases; nucleotides not matched to a gene: 10. CDR3 nucleotide sequence: TGCAGCGTTAGTAGGGACAGGGCGAGGAATGGCTACACCTTC. This sequence encodes CSVSRDRARNGYTF. The full variable domain, its missing parts supplied by reference TRBV29-1 and TRBJ1-2, is SAVISQKPSRDICQRGTSLTIQCQVDSQVTMMFWYRQQPGQSLTLIATANQGSEATYESGFVIDKFPISRPNLTFSTLTVSNMSPEDSSIYLCSVSRDRARNGYTFGSGTRLTVV.

This chain connects TRBV6-1 to TRBJ2-6, with a tentative D call TRBD2 (6 bases). The V end lost 2 bases, the J end lost 0 bases, and 14 bases lay between the germline ends. CDR1 is MNHNS and CDR2 is SASEGT in the germline V gene. The length of the CDR3 is 18 residues. CDR3 nucleotide sequence: TGTGCCAGCAGTGAAAAGGGGACTCAGAGCTCTGGGGCCAACGTCCTGACTTTC. Translation gives CASSEKGTQSSGANVLTF.

The chain carries TRBV5-6 and TRBJ1-1, with a possible D match to TRBD1 (5 bases). There are 14 residues in the CDR3. CDR1 and CDR2 from the germline V gene are SGHDT and YYEEEE. The V end lost 0 bases, the J end lost 8 bases, and 14 bases lay between the germline ends. This chain's CDR3 is CASSLVGAGPEAFF. CDR3 DNA sequence: TGTGCCAGCAGCTTGGTAGGGGCTGGCCCCGAAGCTTTCTTT.

CDR3 nucleotide sequence: TGCAGTGCTAGAGATAGAGAGACCCAGTACTTC. It codes for CSARDRETQYF. V and J are TRBV20-1 and TRBJ2-5; no firm D call. The germline CDR1 and CDR2 sequences are DFQATT and SNEGSKA (reference sequence). Trimming shortened V by 0 bases and J by 4 bases, and 3 bases separated the two germline ends. This CDR3 has 11 residues.

The rearrangement links TRBV5-4 to TRBJ2-1; 8 bases match TRBD2. The CDR3 extends over 14 amino acids. J was trimmed by 5 bases and V by 1 base; bases with no gene match: 2. Germline V gives CDR1 SGHNT, CDR2 YYREEE (reference sequence). The CDR3: CASSLTAGDNEQFF. The CDR3 nucleotides are TGTGCCAGCAGCTTGACAGCGGGGGACAATGAGCAGTTCTTC.

V gene TRBV29-1 combines with J gene TRBJ2-2; D is perhaps TRBD2 (6 bases). Germline V gene data show CDR1 as SQVTM and CDR2 as ANQGSEA. Between the trimmed V and J ends, which lost 8 bases and 5 bases, there was a span of 15 bases. The CDR3 runs 13 residues. The CDR3 bases are TGCAGCTTCGGAGGGGTGGGAACCGGGGAGCTGTTTTTT. This encodes CSFGGVGTGELFF.

The J gene is TRBJ2-7, the V gene TRBV6-5; 9 bases agree with TRBD2. The germline CDR1 and CDR2 sequences are MNHEY and SVGAGI. V shed 6 bases and J 0 bases; nucleotides not matched to a gene: 6. This CDR3 is built from 15 residues. Written as DNA, the CDR3 is TGTGCCAGCAGCCTGCGGGGGGGCGACTCCTACGAGCAGTACTTC. Translation: CASSLRGGDSYEQYF.